Following are 29 T cell receptor beta chains from one sample sequenced in a study of blood T cell repertoires in COVID-19. Only in-frame clones appear in the TCRdb table, and some are missing; sequencing was by immunoSEQ multiplex PCR. The sample holds hundreds of thousands of clones; about 85% are singletons and the top ten take roughly 12%. Sequencing was carried out using peripheral blood. Receptors were obtained from a young woman who had recovered from COVID-19.

The chain recombines TRBV9 with TRBJ2-1; D is perhaps TRBD2 (5 bases). Trimming cost V 5 bases and J 0 bases, with 15 bases left between them. CDR1 is SGDLS and CDR2 is YYNGEE in the germline V gene. The CDR3 length is 16 residues. CDR3 nucleotides: TGTGCCAGCAGTCATAGCGCTACCAGCTCCTACAATGAGCAGTTCTTC. It codes for CASSHSATSSYNEQFF.

This clone turned up a few times. The chain is built from TRBV4-1 and TRBJ1-1; D is undetermined. The V gene lost 0 bases and the J gene lost 7 bases, with 9 bases spanning the gap. The CDR3 extends over 13 amino acids. Germline V lookup: CDR1 MGHRA, CDR2 YSYEKL. CDR3 nucleotides: TGCGCCAGCAGCCAAGATCGAGGAGATGAAGCTTTCTTT. Translating it yields CASSQDRGDEAFF.

The genes are TRBV2 and TRBJ2-6; D possibly corresponds to TRBD2 (6 bases). Germline assignment: CDR1 SNHLY and CDR2 FYNNEI. V dropped 11 bases and J dropped 0 bases, with 17 bases sitting between them. This CDR3 region has 16 residues. In DNA form, the CDR3 reads TGTGCCGGCCAACGGGACTTTAGCTCTGGGGCCAACGTCCTGACTTTC. Translated, it gives CAGQRDFSSGANVLTF.

The chain employs TRBV10-2 and TRBJ2-7; the match to TRBD2 covers 8 bases. Germline V CDR1 and CDR2: WSHSY, SAAADI. V gave up 2 bases and J gave up 0 bases; unmatched junction bases: 3. CDR3 length equals 15 residues. The CDR3 loop reads CASSEGGRPSYEQYF. The DNA of the CDR3 is TGCGCCAGCAGTGAGGGCGGGAGGCCCTCCTACGAGCAGTACTTC.

The J gene is TRBJ2-7, the V gene TRBV11-2; 10 bases are shared with TRBD2. Per the germline V gene, CDR1 is SGHAT and CDR2 is FQNNGV. Losses at the gene ends were 5 bases for V and 6 bases for J; bases not matched to a gene: 7. The CDR3 consists of 14 residues. CDR3 protein: CASSLAGERFEQYF. In DNA, the CDR3 is TGTGCCAGCAGCCTAGCGGGAGAACGATTCGAGCAGTACTTC.

V and J are TRBV5-1 and TRBJ2-1; D ambiguous. Germline assignment: CDR1 SGHRS and CDR2 YFSETQ. This CDR3 has 11 amino acids. V was cut by 2 bases and J by 7 bases, with 4 bases left in between. The CDR3 bases are TGCGCCAGCAGCTTCAGGAATGAGCAGTTCTTC. Translated: CASSFRNEQFF.

This CDR3 reads CASSPAGGNEQFF. Here the CDR3 DNA reads TGTGCCAGTAGTCCGGCAGGGGGCAATGAGCAGTTCTTC. The chain is built from TRBV19 and TRBJ2-1; 7 bases match TRBD1. CDR3 size: 13 residues. Germline assignment: CDR1 LNHDA and CDR2 SQIVND (reference sequence). Trimming cost V 5 bases and J 6 bases; bases outside gene matches: 4.

The J gene is TRBJ2-4, the V gene TRBV5-6; tentative D call: TRBD1 (5 bases). Trimming took 2 bases from V and 7 from J, leaving 7 bases between them. Germline-derived CDR1 and CDR2 are SGHDT and YYEEEE. CDR3 length: 12 residues. The CDR3 region is CASSLKGNIQYF. In nucleotides, the CDR3 is TGTGCCAGCAGCTTAAAGGGGAACATTCAGTACTTC. Combining the CDR3 with reference TRBV5-6 and TRBJ2-4 gives the whole variable domain DAGVTQSPTHLIKTRGQQVTLRCSPKSGHDTVSWYQQALGQGPQFIFQYYEEEERQRGNFPDRFSGHQFPNYSSELNVNALLLGDSALYLCASSLKGNIQYFGAGTRLSVL.

This chain joins TRBV5-1 and TRBJ2-3, with 7 positions matching TRBD2. CDR3 length: 15 amino acids. V lost 2 bases to trimming and J lost 5 bases; unmatched junction nucleotides: 8. CDR1 SGHRS and CDR2 YFSETQ come from the germline V gene. CDR3: CASSFGGRPEDTQYF. The DNA for the CDR3 is TGCGCCAGCAGCTTTGGCGGGAGACCGGAAGATACGCAGTATTTT.

The V gene is TRBV27, the J gene TRBJ2-5, with D hard to call. This CDR3 is 13 amino acids long. CDR1 and CDR2 from the germline V gene are MNHEY and SMNVEV (reference sequence). Trimming took off 4 bases at V and 0 bases at J, with 6 bases between the two ends. CDR3 DNA: TGTGCCAGCAGTTCCGTCGACCAAGAGACCCAGTACTTC. Its protein is CASSSVDQETQYF.

V gene TRBV7-2 combines with J gene TRBJ1-2, with TRBD1 as a possible D gene (5 bases). Germline assignment: CDR1 SGHTA and CDR2 FQGNSA. There are 12 residues in the CDR3. Trimming pared 2 bases from V and 6 bases from J, leaving 7 bases between. CDR3 bases: TGTGCCAGCAGCTTACAGGGTCATGGCTACACCTTC. Its translation is CASSLQGHGYTF.

The rearrangement joins TRBV7-9 to TRBJ2-7; maybe TRBD2 (6 bases). Trimming removed 5 bases from V and 1 base from J, with 12 bases in between. CDR1 is SEHNR and CDR2 is FQNEAQ in the germline V gene (reference sequence). This CDR3 contains 14 residues. The CDR3 sequence: CASSPPGVSYEQYF. CDR3 DNA sequence: TGTGCCAGCAGCCCCCCGGGGGTTTCCTACGAGCAGTACTTC. Together with reference TRBV7-9 and TRBJ2-7, the CDR3 gives the full variable domain: DTGVSQNPRHKITKRGQNVTFRCDPISEHNRLYWYRQTLGQGPEFLTYFQNEAQLEKSRLLSDRFSAERPKGSFSTLEIQRTEQGDSAMYLCASSPPGVSYEQYFGPGTRLTVT.

The chain employs TRBV7-3 and TRBJ2-7, with D uncertain. There are 15 residues in the CDR3. V was trimmed by 7 bases and J by 0 bases, leaving 16 bases between them. Per germline, CDR1 SGHTA and CDR2 FQGTGA. This chain's CDR3 is CASTSASRNSYEQYF. CDR3 in DNA: TGTGCCAGCACTTCCGCGAGCCGAAACTCCTACGAGCAGTACTTC.

This chain links TRBV5-6 with TRBJ2-3; D not certain. The V and J ends lost 4 bases and 0 bases respectively, with 9 bases between them. The CDR3 totals 14 residues. Germline loops: CDR1 SGHDT, CDR2 YYEEEE. Written as DNA, the CDR3 is TGTGCCAGCAGCCTGGGTACTAGCACAGATACGCAGTATTTT. It translates to CASSLGTSTDTQYF.

The V call is TRBV9, the J call TRBJ1-2; the D is unclear. The V and J ends lost 4 bases and 2 bases respectively, with 9 bases between them. From germline, CDR1 is SGDLS and CDR2 YYNGEE. The CDR3 runs 13 residues. CDR3 DNA: TGTGCCAGCAGCCTTATGACAAACTATGGCTACACCTTC. Residues: CASSLMTNYGYTF.

The rearrangement joins TRBV6-5 to TRBJ2-1, with TRBD1 identical over 8 bases. The CDR3 extends over 15 amino acids. With V trimmed by 8 bases and J by 4 bases, 10 bases remained unmatched. Germline lookup yields CDR1 MNHEY and CDR2 SVGAGI. For the CDR3, the DNA is TGTGCCAGCTCTAGATCAGGGGGCAATTACAATGAGCAGTTCTTC. It codes for CASSRSGGNYNEQFF.

This chain uses TRBV11-2 with TRBJ2-7; D perhaps matches TRBD2 (6 bases). The CDR3 is 15 amino acids. Trimming stripped 1 base from V and 1 base from J, with 11 bases between. The germline V gene encodes CDR1 SGHAT and CDR2 FQNNGV. The CDR3 is CASSLAGESSYEQYF. In DNA form, the CDR3 reads TGTGCCAGCAGCTTAGCGGGAGAATCTTCCTACGAGCAGTACTTC.

A few counts support this clone. This chain joins TRBV14 and TRBJ2-7; 10 positions agree with TRBD1. V shed 4 bases and J 4 bases; nucleotides not matched to a gene: 7. The length of the CDR3 is 15 residues. Per germline, CDR1 SGHDN and CDR2 FVKESK. The CDR3 nucleotides are TGTGCCAGCAGCCCGAGGGGGACAGGGGAGTACGAGCAGTACTTC. Its protein product is CASSPRGTGEYEQYF.

This sequence joins TRBV11-2 and TRBJ1-5; 8 nucleotides match TRBD1. The CDR3 has 14 residues. Germline assignment: CDR1 SGHAT and CDR2 FQNNGV. After removal of 4 bases from V and 6 bases from J, the junction contained 5 bases not matched to a gene. The CDR3 DNA reads TGTGCCAGCAGCTACGGACAGGGCGGTCAGCCCCAGCATTTT. This gives the protein CASSYGQGGQPQHF.

This clone was seen only once. This sequence joins TRBV15 and TRBJ2-1; D unresolved. V lost 0 bases and J lost 5, with 17 bases in between. Germline V gene data show CDR1 as LNHNV and CDR2 as YYDKDF (reference sequence). The CDR3 totals 17 residues. Here the CDR3 DNA reads TGTGCCACCAGCAGAGATAATGGTCGCGTAATCAACAATGAGCAGTTCTTC. Translated, it gives CATSRDNGRVINNEQFF.

This sequence joins TRBV30 and TRBJ2-7; D is perhaps TRBD1 (6 bases). The CDR3 contains 15 residues. From germline, CDR1 is GTSNPN and CDR2 SVGIG (reference sequence). CDR3 coding DNA: TGTGGCCTGGAGTGTGAATCAGGGGCGTCTTACGAGCAGTACTTC. Amino acids: CGLECESGASYEQYF.

The chain is built from TRBV18 and TRBJ2-5; unclear D gene. Deletions cut 5 bases from V and 4 bases from J, with 8 bases between. This CDR3 has 12 amino acids. From germline, CDR1 is KGHSH and CDR2 LQKENI. The CDR3 nucleotides read TGTGCCAGCTCAGCACAGAGAGAGACCCAGTACTTC. The encoded protein is CASSAQRETQYF.

The J gene is TRBJ2-7, the V gene TRBV30, with D perhaps TRBD1 (6 bases). This CDR3 is 13 amino acids long. Germline assignment: CDR1 GTSNPN and CDR2 SVGIG (reference sequence). The V end lost 6 bases, the J end lost 1 base, and 13 bases lay between the germline ends. As DNA, the CDR3 is TGTGCCTGTACACGGGACACTTCCTACGAGCAGTACTTC. Protein: CACTRDTSYEQYF.

V gene TRBV6-6 combines with J gene TRBJ2-1; D is perhaps TRBD1 (6 bases). Looked up from germline, CDR1 is MNHNY and CDR2 is SVGAGI (reference sequence). This CDR3 region has 15 residues. Trimming took off 5 bases at V and 3 bases at J, with 14 bases between the two ends. This CDR3 reads CASSGAGTHYNEQFF. DNA of the CDR3: TGTGCCAGCAGTGGAGCCGGGACACACTACAATGAGCAGTTCTTC.

J is TRBJ2-1 and V is TRBV21-1; the D call TRBD2 from the table was never checked on the DNA. TRBV21-1 is a pseudogene segment. The CDR3 covers 22 residues. CDR3: CASSKEIPGVGDRLAGVNEQFF. CDR3 DNA: TGTGCCAGCAGCAAAGAAATACCGGGAGTAGGGGACCGTCTAGCGGGAGTAAATGAGCAGTTCTTC.

The rearrangement uses TRBV7-9 and TRBJ2-7; 7 bases map to TRBD1. The CDR3 spans 14 residues. Germline lookup yields CDR1 SEHNR and CDR2 FQNEAQ (reference sequence). J lost 1 base, V lost 3 bases, and 3 bases had no gene match. The CDR3 sequence: CASSFGTASYEQYF. The CDR3 DNA sequence: TGTGCCAGCAGCTTTGGGACAGCATCCTACGAGCAGTACTTC.

V and J are TRBV3-1 (or the pseudogene TRBV3-2) and TRBJ1-1; unclear D gene. From germline, CDR1 is LGHDT and CDR2 YNNKEL (reference sequence). The CDR3 length is 13 residues. V gave up 6 bases and J gave up 0 bases, with 8 bases separating them. CDR3 nucleotides: TGTGCCAGCAGGGACTCAATGAACACTGAAGCTTTCTTT. Translated, it gives CASRDSMNTEAFF.

CDR3 amino acids: CASQGSSGANVLTF. In nucleotides, the CDR3 is TGTGCCAGCCAGGGAAGCTCTGGGGCCAACGTCCTGACTTTC. This sequence joins TRBV9 and TRBJ2-6; a possible D gene is TRBD1 (5 bases). CDR1 is SGDLS, CDR2 YYNGEE, per germline. The CDR3 contains 14 residues. The V gene lost 7 bases and the J gene lost 0 bases, with 8 bases spanning the gap.

This chain connects TRBV7-9 to TRBJ1-5; D is ambiguous. The CDR3 has 13 amino acids. Trimming removed 5 bases from V and 6 bases from J, with 11 bases in between. Germline values: CDR1 SEHNR, CDR2 FQNEAQ (reference sequence). CDR3 in amino acids: CASSHATGQPQHF. The CDR3 nucleotides are TGTGCCAGCAGCCACGCTACGGGTCAGCCCCAGCATTTT.